The rows below give T cell receptor beta chains drawn from one sample of a study of cytomegalovirus exposure and HLA in healthy donors. TCRdb's copy holds only in-frame clones and misses some; the assay was immunoSEQ multiplex PCR. The sample shows some 190,000 clones, approximately 84% of them seen only once. Sequencing was performed on PBMCs. The receptors come from a girl between 5 and 17 years old in good health and CMV-seropositive. Each CDR3 is given with its conserved first and last residue. The D gene is left open where the match is weak. Rows may omit the clone size; those that give it use once, few, many or a size class.

>TRBV6-5|NA|NA|TRBJ1-2
CASSYNGPDRGYGYTF
TGTGCCAGCAGTTACAATGGGCCAGATCGTGGCTATGGCTACACCTTC
>TRBV4-2|NA|NA|TRBJ2-2
CASSQASQYTGELFF
TGTGCCAGCAGCCAAGCTTCGCAGTACACCGGGGAGCTGTTTTTT
>TRBV4-1|once|TRBD2|TRBJ2-1
CASSQARTSGRGQFF
TGCGCCAGCAGCCAGGCCCGGACTAGCGGGAGAGGGCAGTTCTTC
>TRBV7-9|once|TRBD1|TRBJ1-4
CASSVDRGNEKLFF
TGTGCCAGCAGCGTAGACAGGGGAAATGAAAAACTGTTTTTT
>TRBV12-2|NA|NA|TRBJ2-7
CASRLGRIEQYF
TGTGCAAGTCGCTTAGGGCGGATAGAGCAGTACTTC
>TRBV7-9|NA|NA|TRBJ2-5
CASNRLGLETQYF
TGTGCCAGCAACAGACTAGGCCTAGAGACCCAGTACTTC
>TRBV5-6|NA|NA|TRBJ2-6
CASSFYPLAGANVLTF
TGTGCCAGCAGCTTCTACCCACTAGCCGGGGCCAACGTCCTGACTTTC
>TRBV28|NA|TRBD2|TRBJ2-7
CASSSAGTSGYEQYF
TGTGCCAGCAGTTCTGCGGGGACTAGCGGATACGAGCAGTACTTC
>TRBV11-2|NA|NA|TRBJ2-1
CASSSISGVYEQFF
TGTGCCAGCAGCTCAATATCCGGGGTGTATGAGCAGTTCTTC
>TRBV29-1|few|NA|TRBJ2-7
CSVRVQGSREQYF
TGCAGCGTCCGCGTCCAGGGATCTCGGGAGCAGTACTTC
>TRBV6-5|NA|NA|TRBJ2-1
CASSFRQGHEQFF
TGTGCCAGCAGTTTTCGCCAGGGGCATGAGCAGTTCTTC
>TRBV25-1|NA|NA|TRBJ2-7
CASSEAGSVDEQYF
TGTGCCAGCAGTGAGGCGGGATCGGTCGACGAGCAGTACTTC
>TRBV19|once|NA|TRBJ1-1
CASSIRMTEAFF
TGTGCCAGTAGTATACGTATGACTGAAGCTTTCTTT
>TRBV6-1|NA|NA|TRBJ1-2
CASSLQGFGYTF
TGTGCCAGCAGCCTACAGGGTTTTGGCTACACCTTC
>TRBV11-2|NA|NA|TRBJ1-1
CASSLVVGRDAFF
TGTGCCAGCAGCTTAGTAGTAGGGAGGGACGCTTTCTTT
>TRBV4-1|few|NA|TRBJ1-5
CASSQVREGNQPQHF
TGCGCCAGCAGCCAAGTACGGGAAGGCAATCAGCCCCAGCATTTT
>TRBV4-1|few|TRBD1|TRBJ2-7
CASSPGQGLQYEQYF
TGCGCCAGCAGCCCAGGACAGGGTCTACAGTACGAGCAGTACTTC
>TRBV30|few|TRBD1|TRBJ1-1
CAWFDRGISSTEAFF
TGTGCCTGGTTCGACAGGGGGATTTCGAGCACTGAAGCTTTCTTT
>TRBV27|NA|NA|TRBJ1-4
CASSFLREANEKLFF
TGTGCCAGCAGTTTTCTGAGGGAGGCTAATGAAAAACTGTTTTTT